Here is one TCR beta chain with its context. Its antigen remains unknown. Assay: immunoSEQ multiplex PCR; the TCRdb copy retains only in-frame clones and omits some. The sample lists roughly 29,000 clones; over 60% were seen once. The sample comes from a study of STAT3 mutations in large granular lymphocyte leukemia. As for the study in general: Roughly half the longitudinally sequenced T-LGLL patients had canonical STAT3 mutations.

Notes on the study in general: A small but highly pathogenic clone may have been missed. In about 30% of the 18 patients, new TCR clonotypes emerged after therapy. Every T-LGLL patient had at least one immunodominant TCRbeta clonotype.

The sample was peripheral blood mononuclear cells. The TCR sequence derives from a woman in her 50s with T-cell large granular lymphocyte leukemia. Some clones in this sample may be carry-over from other donors' samples.

As DNA, the CDR3 is TGTGCCAGCAGTTTGGTTAGCGGGAGTGGAGATACGCAGTATTTT. This encodes CASSLVSGSGDTQYF. The chain is built from TRBV6-6 and TRBJ2-3; 9 bases agree with TRBD2. The V and J ends lost 4 bases and 5 bases, in that order; junction bases with no gene match: 7. Per the germline V gene, CDR1 is MNHNY and CDR2 is SVGAGI (reference sequence). The CDR3 runs to 15 residues.